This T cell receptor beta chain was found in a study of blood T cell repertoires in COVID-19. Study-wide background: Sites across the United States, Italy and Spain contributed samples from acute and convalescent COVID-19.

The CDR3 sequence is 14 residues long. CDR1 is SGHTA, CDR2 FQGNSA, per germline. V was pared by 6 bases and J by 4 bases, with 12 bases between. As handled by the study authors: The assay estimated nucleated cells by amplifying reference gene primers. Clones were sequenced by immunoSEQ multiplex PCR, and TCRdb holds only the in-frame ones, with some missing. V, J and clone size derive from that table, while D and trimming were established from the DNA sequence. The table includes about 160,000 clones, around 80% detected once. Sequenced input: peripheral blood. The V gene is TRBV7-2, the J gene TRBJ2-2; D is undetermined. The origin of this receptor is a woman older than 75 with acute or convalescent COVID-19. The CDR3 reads CASRPQASTGELFF. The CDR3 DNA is TGTGCCAGCAGACCGCAAGCGAGCACCGGGGAGCTGTTTTTT.